This TCR beta chain stems from a study of cytomegalovirus exposure and HLA in healthy donors. Overall study context: From about 180 million T cells, an earlier analysis saw roughly 110 million unique TCR beta sequences.

Every donor was a healthy person donating bone marrow. This PCR relied on a set of 60 Vbeta primers and 13 Jbeta primers. Clones were read by immunoSEQ multiplex PCR, and TCRdb kept only the in-frame ones, dropping some. The data hold more than 80,000 clones, with about 60% observed a single time. Germline-derived CDR1 and CDR2 are MDHEN and SYDVKM. This CDR3 spans 11 amino acids. Trimming took 3 bases from V and 6 from J, leaving 4 bases between them. The sample consisted of PBMCs. V gene TRBV28 combines with J gene TRBJ2-3; D ambiguous. The source of this sequence is a woman in her thirties or forties in good health and CMV-seropositive. CDR3 in DNA: TGTGCCAGCAGTTTCCATGATACGCAGTATTTT. Amino acid sequence: CASSFHDTQYF. The entire variable domain, with the rest obtained from reference TRBV28 and TRBJ2-3, is as follows: DVKVTQSSRYLVKRTGEKVFLECVQDMDHENMFWYRQDPGLGLRLIYFSYDVKMKEKGDIPEGYSVSREKKERFSLILESASTNQTSMYLCASSFHDTQYFGPGTRLTVL.